Below, 3 T cell receptor beta chains from the same sample are listed, as sequenced in a study of blood T cell repertoires in COVID-19. Assay used: immunoSEQ multiplex PCR; TCRdb lists only in-frame clones, some missing. The sample shows 250,000 to 300,000 clones, approximately 86% of them seen only once. The sample comprised peripheral blood. The source is a woman between 65 and 79 years old with COVID-19, enrolled during active disease.

This sequence joins TRBV5-5 and TRBJ2-3; D might be TRBD1 (6 bases). From germline, CDR1 is SGHKS and CDR2 YYEKEE (reference sequence). This CDR3 has 17 residues. Trimming took 2 bases from V and 3 from J, leaving 19 bases between them. The CDR3 sequence: CASSLSRGQQGTDTQYF. CDR3 bases: TGTGCCAGCAGCTTATCGAGGGGCCAACAGGGAACAGATACGCAGTATTTT. Combining the CDR3 with reference TRBV5-5 and TRBJ2-3 gives the whole variable domain DAGVTQSPTHLIKTRGQQVTLRCSPISGHKSVSWYQQVLGQGPQFIFQYYEKEERGRGNFPDRFSARQFPNYSSELNVNALLLGDSALYLCASSLSRGQQGTDTQYFGPGTRLTVL.

V is TRBV4-2 and J is TRBJ1-5, with unresolved D. CDR3 length equals 14 residues. Trimming pared 1 base from V and 1 base from J, leaving 5 bases between. Germline V gene sequence: CDR1 LGHNA, CDR2 YNFKEQ. CDR3: CASSQALSNQPQHF. Written as DNA, the CDR3 is TGTGCCAGCAGCCAAGCTCTGAGCAATCAGCCCCAGCATTTT.

The chain joins TRBV4-2 to TRBJ2-5; D possibly corresponds to TRBD1 (6 bases). V was pared by 0 bases and J by 5 bases, with 13 bases between. The V gene's germline CDR1 is LGHNA and CDR2 YNFKEQ. The CDR3 runs 15 residues. Here the CDR3 reads CASSQDNRVGETQYF. The CDR3 coding sequence is TGTGCCAGCAGCCAAGATAACAGGGTCGGGGAGACCCAGTACTTC.